These 8 T cell receptor beta chains originate from one sample sequenced in a study of blood T cells in healthy people across ages. A J-beta primer mix and a sample-barcoded 5' primer were used in a second PCR of roughly 6 to 11 cycles. TCRdb fed the 5' RACE reads into MiXCR, producing one record per CDR3 protein. The table has about 1.6 million distinct CDR3 sequences, 34% seen once; the top ten hold around 11%. Sequencing used blood. These receptors were collected from a woman between 25 and 40 years old in good health.

On this clonotype itself: At one end the junction does not follow the germline gene, possibly because of a read error. This rearrangement joins TRBV7-2 to TRBJ2-1; D not certain. This CDR3 contains 13 residues. Germline values: CDR1 SGHTA, CDR2 FQGNSA. CDR3 region: CAISLRSDNEQFF. The DNA for the CDR3 is TGTGCCATCAGCTTACGTTCGGACAATGAGCAGTTCTTC.

V gene TRBV20-1 combines with J gene TRBJ2-2; TRBD2 agrees at 11 bases. Germline values: CDR1 DFQATT, CDR2 SNEGSKA (reference sequence). The J segment lost 6 bases and the V segment lost 8 bases, leaving 5 bases of the junction unmatched. The CDR3 has 13 residues. In DNA form, the CDR3 reads TGCAGTACCACTAGCGGGGGTCCCGGGGAGCTGTTTTTT. It yields the protein CSTTSGGPGELFF.

This rearrangement joins TRBV18 to TRBJ1-4; tentative D call: TRBD1 (6 bases). Trimming removed 5 bases from V and 8 bases from J, with 12 bases in between. There are 13 residues in the CDR3. Germline values: CDR1 KGHSH, CDR2 LQKENI. CDR3 DNA: TGTGCCAGCTCATCCGCAGGGGAGGAAAAACTGTTTTTT. The encoded protein is CASSSAGEEKLFF.

The rearrangement joins TRBV15 to TRBJ2-7; D remains unclear. Trimming cost V 5 bases and J 5 bases, with 10 bases left between them. The germline V gene encodes CDR1 LNHNV and CDR2 YYDKDF (reference sequence). The CDR3 has 12 amino acids. DNA of the CDR3: TGTGCCACCAGCCAGTCGTCGGACGAGCAGTACTTC. Translated, it gives CATSQSSDEQYF.

The V call is TRBV10-2, the J call TRBJ2-1; 8 bases match TRBD2. From germline, CDR1 is WSHSY and CDR2 SAAADI. CDR3 size: 15 residues. Trimming took 8 bases from V and 7 from J; bases not matched to a gene: 13. The CDR3 DNA reads TGCGCCAGCGGACTGGCGGGGGGAGGGGGAAATGAGCAGTTCTTC. This gives the protein CASGLAGGGGNEQFF.

V and J are TRBV7-9 and TRBJ2-7; 7 bases map to TRBD1. Germline V CDR1 and CDR2: SEHNR, FQNEAQ (reference sequence). V lost 5 bases, J lost 0 bases, and 4 bases stayed unmatched. This CDR3 is 14 amino acids long. CDR3 in amino acids: CASSGTVVSYEQYF. CDR3 DNA sequence: TGTGCCAGCAGCGGGACAGTAGTCTCCTACGAGCAGTACTTC.

This chain links TRBV4-1 with TRBJ2-2, with 7 positions matching TRBD2. This CDR3 has 16 residues. From germline, CDR1 is MGHRA and CDR2 YSYEKL. V was pared by 0 bases and J by 7 bases, with 8 bases of the junction left unmatched. In DNA form, the CDR3 reads TGCGCCAGCAGCCAAGAAGGGAGGGGCGAGAACGGGGAGCTGTTTTTT. Amino acids: CASSQEGRGENGELFF.

As for this clonotype: One end of the junction varies from germline; a read error may be responsible. The chain is built from TRBV27 and TRBJ2-4; 7 bases agree with TRBD1. Near its end, the DNA agrees better with TRBJ2-7, so the J call may be wrong. Germline CDR1 and CDR2: MNHEY and SMNVEV (reference sequence). The CDR3 has 17 amino acids. As DNA, the CDR3 is TGTGCCAGCGGTTTAAGGATGGGGACAGCGAGCTCCTACGAGCAGTACTTC. Translation: CASGLRMGTASSYEQYF.